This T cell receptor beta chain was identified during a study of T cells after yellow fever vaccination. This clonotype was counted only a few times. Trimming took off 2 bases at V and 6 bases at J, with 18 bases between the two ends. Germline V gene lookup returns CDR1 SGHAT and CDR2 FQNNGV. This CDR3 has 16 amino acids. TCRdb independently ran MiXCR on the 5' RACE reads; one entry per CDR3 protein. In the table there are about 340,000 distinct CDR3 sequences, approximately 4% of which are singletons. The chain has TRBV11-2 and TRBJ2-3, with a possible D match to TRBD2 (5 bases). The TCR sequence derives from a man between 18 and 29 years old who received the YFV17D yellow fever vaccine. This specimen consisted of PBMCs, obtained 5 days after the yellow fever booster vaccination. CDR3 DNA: TGTGCCAGCAGCTTAATGACGCGATCCTTAGCGGATACGCAGTATTTT. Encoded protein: CASSLMTRSLADTQYF.